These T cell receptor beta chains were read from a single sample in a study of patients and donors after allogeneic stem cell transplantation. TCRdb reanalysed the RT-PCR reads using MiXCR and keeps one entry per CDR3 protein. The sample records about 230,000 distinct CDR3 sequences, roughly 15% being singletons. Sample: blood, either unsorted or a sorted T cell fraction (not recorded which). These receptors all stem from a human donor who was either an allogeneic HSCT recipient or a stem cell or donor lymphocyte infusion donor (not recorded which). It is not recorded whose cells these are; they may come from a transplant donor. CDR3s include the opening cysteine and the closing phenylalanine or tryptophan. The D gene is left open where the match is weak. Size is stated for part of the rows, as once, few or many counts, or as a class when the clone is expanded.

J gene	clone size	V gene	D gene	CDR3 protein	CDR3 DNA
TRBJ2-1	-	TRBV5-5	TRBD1	CASSLDLPGQTYNEQFF	TGTGCCAGCAGCTTGGACCTACCGGGACAGACCTACAATGAGCAGTTCTTC
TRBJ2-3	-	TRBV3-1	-	CASSQDLKVHRQYF	TGTGCCAGCAGCCAAGATCTTAAGGTACATCGGCAGTATTTT
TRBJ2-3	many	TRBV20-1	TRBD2	CSALAGVALTDTQYF	TGCAGTGCTTTAGCGGGAGTTGCCCTCACAGATACGCAGTATTTT
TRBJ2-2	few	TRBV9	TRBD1	CASSATGDRGELFF	TGTGCCAGCAGCGCGACAGGGGATAGGGGGGAGCTGTTTTTT
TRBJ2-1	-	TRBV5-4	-	CASNSKTDNEQFF	TGTGCCAGCAACTCGAAGACAGACAATGAGCAGTTCTTC
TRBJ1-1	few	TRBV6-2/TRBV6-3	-	CASSRRETEAFF	TGTGCCAGCAGTAGAAGGGAAACTGAAGCTTTCTTT
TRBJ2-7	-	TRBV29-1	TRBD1	CSASGTAYEQYF	TGCAGCGCATCCGGGACAGCCTACGAGCAGTACTTC
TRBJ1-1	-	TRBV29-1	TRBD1	CSVRPGQGGTEAFF	TGCAGCGTTAGGCCGGGACAGGGTGGGACTGAAGCTTTCTTT
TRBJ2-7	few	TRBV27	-	CASSLSGFEQYF	TGTGCCAGCAGTTTATCAGGGTTCGAGCAGTACTTC
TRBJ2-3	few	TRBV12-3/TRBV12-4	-	CASRKGDIRLSRTDTQYF	TGTGCCAGCAGGAAGGGGGACATTCGACTATCACGCACAGATACGCAGTATTTT
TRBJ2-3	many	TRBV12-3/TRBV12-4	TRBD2	CASSFLGLAGDQGTDTQYF	TGTGCCAGCAGTTTCTTGGGACTAGCGGGGGACCAAGGCACAGATACGCAGTATTTT
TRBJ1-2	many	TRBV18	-	CASSPRGGVDGYTF	TGTGCCAGCTCACCAAGAGGGGGTGTCGATGGCTACACCTTC
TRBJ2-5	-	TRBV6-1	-	CASTQRGAETQYF	TGTGCCAGCACCCAACGGGGGGCAGAGACCCAGTACTTC
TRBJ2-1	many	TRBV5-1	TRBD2	CASKGREGMSYNEQFF	TGCGCCAGCAAGGGCCGGGAGGGGATGTCCTACAATGAGCAGTTCTTC
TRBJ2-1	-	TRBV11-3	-	CASSTSGYNEQFF	TGTGCCAGCAGCACCAGCGGTTACAATGAGCAGTTCTTC
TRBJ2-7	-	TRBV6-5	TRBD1	CASSYAGTGGYEQYF	TGTGCCAGCAGTTACGCCGGGACAGGGGGCTACGAGCAGTACTTC
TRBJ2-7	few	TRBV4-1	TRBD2	CASSQEPSGGTINYEQYF	TGCGCCAGCAGCCAAGAACCCAGCGGGGGGACAATAAACTACGAGCAGTACTTC
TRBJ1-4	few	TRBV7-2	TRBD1	CASSPRAGGEKLFF	TGTGCCAGCAGCCCCAGGGCAGGGGGTGAAAAACTGTTTTTT
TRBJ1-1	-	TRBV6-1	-	CASSGSVEMSTEAFF	TGTGCCAGCAGTGGGTCCGTGGAGATGAGCACTGAAGCTTTCTTT
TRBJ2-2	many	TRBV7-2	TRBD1	CASSLDRAFTGELFF	TGTGCCAGCAGCCTGGACAGGGCCTTTACCGGGGAGCTGTTTTTT
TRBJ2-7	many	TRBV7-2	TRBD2	CASSPQSGASYEQYF	TGTGCCAGCAGCCCACAAAGCGGGGCGTCCTACGAGCAGTACTTC
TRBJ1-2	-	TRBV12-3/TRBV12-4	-	CASSLSRGGNYGYTF	TGTGCCAGCAGTTTAAGTAGGGGAGGCAACTATGGCTACACCTTC
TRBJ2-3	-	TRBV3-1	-	CASSQGLAEGTQYF	TGTGCCAGCAGCCAAGGCTTAGCGGAGGGTACGCAGTATTTT
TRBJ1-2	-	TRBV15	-	CATSRTVGGYTF	TGTGCCACCAGCAGGACGGTGGGTGGCTACACCTTC
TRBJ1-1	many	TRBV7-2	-	CASSLGTHNTEAFF	TGTGCCAGCAGCTTAGGGACACATAACACTGAAGCTTTCTTT
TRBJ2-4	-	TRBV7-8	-	CASSLAGRINIQYF	TGTGCCAGCAGCTTAGCGGGCAGAATAAACATTCAGTACTTC
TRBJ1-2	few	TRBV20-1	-	CSARMTQAGYGYTF	TGCAGTGCTAGGATGACCCAGGCCGGCTATGGCTACACCTTC
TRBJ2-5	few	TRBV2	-	CASSRDLNQETQYF	TGTGCCAGCAGTAGGGACTTGAACCAAGAGACCCAGTACTTC
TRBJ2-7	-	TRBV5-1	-	CASSRGIYEQYF	TGCGCCAGCAGCAGGGGAATCTACGAGCAGTACTTC
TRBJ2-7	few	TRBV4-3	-	CASSQESVWGLPPNEQYF	TGCGCCAGCAGCCAAGAATCTGTTTGGGGCCTCCCTCCTAACGAGCAGTACTTC
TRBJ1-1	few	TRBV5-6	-	CASSRVPATNTEAFF	TGTGCCAGCAGTCGCGTGCCCGCTACGAACACTGAAGCTTTCTTT
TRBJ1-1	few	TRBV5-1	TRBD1	CASSLRQGRNTEAFF	TGCGCCAGCAGCTTGAGACAGGGGCGGAACACTGAAGCTTTCTTT